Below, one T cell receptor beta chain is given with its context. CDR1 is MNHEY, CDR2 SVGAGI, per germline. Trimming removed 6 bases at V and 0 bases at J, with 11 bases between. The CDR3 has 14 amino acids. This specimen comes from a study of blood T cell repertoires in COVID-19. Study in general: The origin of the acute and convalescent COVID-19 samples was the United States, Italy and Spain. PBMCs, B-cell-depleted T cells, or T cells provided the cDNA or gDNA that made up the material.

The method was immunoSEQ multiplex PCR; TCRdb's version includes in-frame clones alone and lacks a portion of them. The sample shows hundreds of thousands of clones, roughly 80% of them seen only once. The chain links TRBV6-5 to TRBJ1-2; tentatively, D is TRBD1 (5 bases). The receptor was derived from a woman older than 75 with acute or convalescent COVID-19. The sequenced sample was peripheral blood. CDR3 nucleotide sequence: TGTGCCAGCAGGTCTACAGGCACTAACTATGGCTACACCTTC. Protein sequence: CASRSTGTNYGYTF.